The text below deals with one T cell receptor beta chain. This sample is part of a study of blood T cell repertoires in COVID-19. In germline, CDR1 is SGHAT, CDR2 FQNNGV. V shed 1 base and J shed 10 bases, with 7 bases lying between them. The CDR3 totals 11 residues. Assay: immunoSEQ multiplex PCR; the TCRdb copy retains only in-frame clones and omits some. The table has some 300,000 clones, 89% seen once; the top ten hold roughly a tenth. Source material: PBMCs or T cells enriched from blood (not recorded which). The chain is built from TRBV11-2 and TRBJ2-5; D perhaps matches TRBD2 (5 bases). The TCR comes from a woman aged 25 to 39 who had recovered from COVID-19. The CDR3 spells CASSLGGIQYF. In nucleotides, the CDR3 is TGTGCCAGCAGCTTAGGAGGGATCCAGTACTTC.